The clone carrying this T cell receptor beta chain was counted between two and nine times. The antigen is unknown. This sample was taken from a study of T-cell memory formation after mild COVID-19. Trimming cost V 1 base and J 5 bases, with 10 bases left between them. CDR3 length equals 14 residues. CDR1 is LGHNA, CDR2 YSLEER, per germline. Study results and caveats: CD4+ contracting clones were mainly CM and EM; CD8+ ones, EMRA.

TCRdb re-called the 5' RACE reads with MiXCR, one entry per CDR3 protein. This table holds around 340,000 distinct CDR3 sequences, roughly 15% found once. This TCR derives from a man between 18 and 29 years old who had mild COVID-19 (a few samples of this study predate the infection). Cell type and time point are not known. This chain joins TRBV4-3 and TRBJ2-3; D gene uncertain. The sample consisted of PBMCs or a T cell subset sorted from them (not recorded which). This chain's CDR3 is CASSQGSAGDTQYF. In DNA form, the CDR3 reads TGCGCCAGCAGCCAAGGATCCGCTGGAGATACGCAGTATTTT.